The rows below give T cell receptor beta chains drawn from one sample of a study of OX40 agonist ivuxolimab in advanced cancers. The repertoire was sequenced with immunoSEQ multiplex PCR; TCRdb's copy has only in-frame clones and lacks some. The data contain almost 70,000 clones, about 80% of them seen just once; the ten biggest clones take up 2% to 2.5%. The sequencing used CD4+ or CD8+ T cells sorted from blood, collected in a trial of the OX40 agonist ivuxolimab. These receptors were obtained from an adult with an advanced solid tumor such as melanoma, head and neck, liver or kidney cancer. The CDR3 runs from the conserved cysteine through the conserved F or W. Fields, in order: CDR3 protein, CDR3 DNA, D gene, clone size, J gene, V gene. D genes are given only for firm matches. Clone size is given for some rows only: seen once, a few or many times, or a class if the clone is expanded.

CDR3 protein: CASSLGQGALPSSGANVLTF; CDR3 DNA: TGTGCCAGCAGTTTAGGGCAGGGGGCATTACCGAGCTCTGGGGCCAACGTCCTGACTTTC; D gene: TRBD1; clone size: NA; J gene: TRBJ2-6; V gene: TRBV28
CDR3 protein: CASKLSGSPDTQYF; CDR3 DNA: TGTGCCAGCAAACTTAGCGGGAGCCCAGATACGCAGTATTTT; D gene: TRBD2; clone size: NA; J gene: TRBJ2-3; V gene: TRBV28
CDR3 protein: CASSQGVGTEAFF; CDR3 DNA: TGTGCCAGCAGCCAAGGGGTGGGTACTGAAGCTTTCTTT; D gene: NA; clone size: few; J gene: TRBJ1-1; V gene: TRBV14
CDR3 protein: CASSRDRASHEQYF; CDR3 DNA: TGTGCCAGCAGCCGGGACAGGGCGTCCCACGAGCAGTACTTC; D gene: TRBD1; clone size: NA; J gene: TRBJ2-7; V gene: TRBV27
CDR3 protein: CASSGRVGGKLFF; CDR3 DNA: TGTGCCAGCAGTGGGCGGGTTGGCGGAAAACTGTTTTTT; D gene: NA; clone size: NA; J gene: TRBJ1-4; V gene: TRBV25-1
CDR3 protein: CASRNDRAGYGYTF; CDR3 DNA: TGTGCCAGCAGAAACGACAGGGCCGGCTATGGCTACACCTTC; D gene: TRBD1; clone size: NA; J gene: TRBJ1-2; V gene: TRBV6-5
CDR3 protein: CASSQQAGNTEAFF; CDR3 DNA: TGTGCCAGCTCACAACAGGCAGGGAACACTGAAGCTTTCTTT; D gene: NA; clone size: NA; J gene: TRBJ1-1; V gene: TRBV18
CDR3 protein: CASSLRGSGETQYF; CDR3 DNA: TGCGCCAGCAGCTTACGGGGGTCGGGAGAGACCCAGTACTTC; D gene: NA; clone size: medium-sized; J gene: TRBJ2-5; V gene: TRBV5-1
CDR3 protein: CASSPQGGFLEKLFF; CDR3 DNA: TGTGCCAGCAGCCCCCAAGGGGGGTTTCTAGAAAAACTGTTTTTT; D gene: NA; clone size: NA; J gene: TRBJ1-4; V gene: TRBV7-2
CDR3 protein: CASSDNNYGYTF; CDR3 DNA: TGTGCCAGCAGTGACAACAACTATGGCTACACCTTC; D gene: NA; clone size: NA; J gene: TRBJ1-2; V gene: TRBV2
CDR3 protein: CASSLVFGVRDGELFF; CDR3 DNA: TGTGCCAGCAGCTTAGTGTTCGGGGTGAGGGACGGGGAGCTGTTTTTT; D gene: NA; clone size: few; J gene: TRBJ2-2; V gene: TRBV7-2
CDR3 protein: CASNPQGVAKNIQYF; CDR3 DNA: TGTGCCAGTAACCCCCAGGGCGTAGCCAAAAACATTCAGTACTTC; D gene: NA; clone size: NA; J gene: TRBJ2-4; V gene: TRBV19
CDR3 protein: CASLSFRGPYGYTF; CDR3 DNA: TGTGCCAGCCTTTCTTTCCGAGGGCCCTATGGCTACACCTTC; D gene: NA; clone size: NA; J gene: TRBJ1-2; V gene: TRBV6-1
CDR3 protein: CASKQNYGQGDTEAFF; CDR3 DNA: TGTGCCAGTAAGCAGAATTACGGACAGGGGGACACTGAAGCTTTCTTT; D gene: TRBD1; clone size: NA; J gene: TRBJ1-1; V gene: TRBV19
CDR3 protein: CSVRDRNTGELFF; CDR3 DNA: TGCAGCGTTCGGGACAGAAACACCGGGGAGCTGTTTTTT; D gene: TRBD1; clone size: NA; J gene: TRBJ2-2; V gene: TRBV29-1
CDR3 protein: CASSLQVAQRNQPQHF; CDR3 DNA: TGTGCCAGCAGTTTACAGGTAGCGCAGCGCAATCAGCCCCAGCATTTT; D gene: NA; clone size: NA; J gene: TRBJ1-5; V gene: TRBV28
CDR3 protein: CASSLVGAAGNTIYF; CDR3 DNA: TGCGCCAGCAGCTTGGTCGGGGCGGCTGGAAACACCATATATTTT; D gene: NA; clone size: NA; J gene: TRBJ1-3; V gene: TRBV5-1
CDR3 protein: CASSPPSWETQYF; CDR3 DNA: TGTGCCAGCTCACCCCCCAGTTGGGAGACCCAGTACTTC; D gene: NA; clone size: NA; J gene: TRBJ2-5; V gene: TRBV18
CDR3 protein: CASSLYYTGELFF; CDR3 DNA: TGCGCCAGCAGCCTTTACTACACCGGGGAGCTGTTTTTT; D gene: NA; clone size: NA; J gene: TRBJ2-2; V gene: TRBV4-1
CDR3 protein: CASSDSRDRGLETQYF; CDR3 DNA: TGTGCCAGCAGTGACTCAAGGGACAGGGGGTTAGAGACCCAGTACTTC; D gene: TRBD1; clone size: NA; J gene: TRBJ2-5; V gene: TRBV6-4
CDR3 protein: CSVTGRSGTNTEAFF; CDR3 DNA: TGCAGCGTTACAGGGAGGAGTGGAACGAACACTGAAGCTTTCTTT; D gene: NA; clone size: few; J gene: TRBJ1-1; V gene: TRBV29-1
CDR3 protein: CASSPRLEVREQYF; CDR3 DNA: TGTGCCAGCAGCCCTAGGCTAGAGGTCCGCGAGCAGTACTTC; D gene: NA; clone size: NA; J gene: TRBJ2-7; V gene: TRBV7-9
CDR3 protein: CASSLSPLRGRGITEAFF; CDR3 DNA: TGTGCCAGCAGTTTATCCCCTCTCCGGGGGCGCGGTATCACTGAAGCTTTCTTT; D gene: NA; clone size: NA; J gene: TRBJ1-1; V gene: TRBV27
CDR3 protein: CASSPEDLCLLINSGANVLTF; CDR3 DNA: TGTGCTAGCAGCCCGGAAGATCTCTGCCTGTTAATCAATTCTGGGGCCAACGTCCTGACTTTC; D gene: NA; clone size: NA; J gene: TRBJ2-6; V gene: TRBV7-7
CDR3 protein: CAISLGQEGQPQHF; CDR3 DNA: TGTGCCATCAGCTTAGGACAGGAGGGTCAGCCCCAGCATTTT; D gene: TRBD1; clone size: NA; J gene: TRBJ1-5; V gene: TRBV10-3
CDR3 protein: CASSRAGYGELFF; CDR3 DNA: TGTGCCAGTAGTCGAGCCGGGTACGGGGAACTGTTTTTT; D gene: NA; clone size: NA; J gene: TRBJ1-4; V gene: TRBV19